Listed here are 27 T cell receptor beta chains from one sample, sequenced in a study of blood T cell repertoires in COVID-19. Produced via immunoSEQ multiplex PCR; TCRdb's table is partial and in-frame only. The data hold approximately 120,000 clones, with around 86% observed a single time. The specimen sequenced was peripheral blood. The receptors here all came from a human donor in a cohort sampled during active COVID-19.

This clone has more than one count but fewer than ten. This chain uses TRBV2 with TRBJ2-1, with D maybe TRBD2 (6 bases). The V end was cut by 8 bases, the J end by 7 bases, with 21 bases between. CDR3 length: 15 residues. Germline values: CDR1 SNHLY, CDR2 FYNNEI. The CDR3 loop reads CASLILARSENEQFF. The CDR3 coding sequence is TGTGCCAGCTTAATCCTAGCGCGATCCGAGAATGAGCAGTTCTTC.

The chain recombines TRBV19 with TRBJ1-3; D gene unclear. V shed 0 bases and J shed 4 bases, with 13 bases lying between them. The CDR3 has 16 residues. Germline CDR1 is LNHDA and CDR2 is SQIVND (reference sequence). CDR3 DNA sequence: TGTGCCAGTAGTATAGATCGAGTGGTGAAAGGAAACACCATATATTTT. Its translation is CASSIDRVVKGNTIYF.

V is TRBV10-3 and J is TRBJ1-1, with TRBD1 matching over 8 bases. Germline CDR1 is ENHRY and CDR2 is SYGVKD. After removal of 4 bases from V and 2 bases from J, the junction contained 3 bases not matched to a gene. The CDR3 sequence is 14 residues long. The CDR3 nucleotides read TGTGCCATCAGTGGGACAGGGCGTAACACTGAAGCTTTCTTT. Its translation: CAISGTGRNTEAFF.

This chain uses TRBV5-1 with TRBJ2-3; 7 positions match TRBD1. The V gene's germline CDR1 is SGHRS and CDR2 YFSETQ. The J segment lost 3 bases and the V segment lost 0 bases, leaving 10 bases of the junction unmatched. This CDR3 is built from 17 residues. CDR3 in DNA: TGCGCCAGCAGCTTGGGACAGGGTTCCCTGGGGACAGATACGCAGTATTTT. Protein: CASSLGQGSLGTDTQYF.

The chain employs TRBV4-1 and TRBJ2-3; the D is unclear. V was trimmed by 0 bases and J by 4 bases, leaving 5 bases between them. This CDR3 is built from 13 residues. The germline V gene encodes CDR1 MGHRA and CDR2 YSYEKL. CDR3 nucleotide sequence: TGCGCCAGCAGCCAAGATCCGGCAGATACGCAGTATTTT. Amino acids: CASSQDPADTQYF.

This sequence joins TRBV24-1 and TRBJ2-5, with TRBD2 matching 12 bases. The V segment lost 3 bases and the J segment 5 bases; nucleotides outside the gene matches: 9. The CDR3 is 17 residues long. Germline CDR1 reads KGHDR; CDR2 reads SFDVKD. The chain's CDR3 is CATSDPQLAGGGETQYF. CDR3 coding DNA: TGTGCCACCAGTGATCCCCAACTAGCGGGAGGTGGCGAGACCCAGTACTTC.

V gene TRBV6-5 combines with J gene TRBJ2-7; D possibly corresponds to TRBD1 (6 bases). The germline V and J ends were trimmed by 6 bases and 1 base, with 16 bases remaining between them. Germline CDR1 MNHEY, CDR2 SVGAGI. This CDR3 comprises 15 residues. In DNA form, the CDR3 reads TGTGCCAGCAGACGGGACAATCGGCGATCCTACGAGCAGTACTTC. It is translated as CASRRDNRRSYEQYF.

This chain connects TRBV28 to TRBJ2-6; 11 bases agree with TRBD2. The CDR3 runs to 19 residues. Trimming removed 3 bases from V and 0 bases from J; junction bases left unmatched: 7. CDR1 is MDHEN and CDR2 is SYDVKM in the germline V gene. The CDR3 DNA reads TGTGCCAGCAGTTTGACGGGACTAGCGGCCCACTCTGGGGCCAACGTCCTGACTTTC. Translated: CASSLTGLAAHSGANVLTF.

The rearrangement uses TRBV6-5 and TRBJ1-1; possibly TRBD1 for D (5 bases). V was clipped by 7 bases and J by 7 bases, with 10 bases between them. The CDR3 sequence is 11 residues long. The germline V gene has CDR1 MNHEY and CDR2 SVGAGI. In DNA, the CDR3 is TGTGCCAGCACCAGGGTGAATGAAGCTTTCTTT. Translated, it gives CASTRVNEAFF.

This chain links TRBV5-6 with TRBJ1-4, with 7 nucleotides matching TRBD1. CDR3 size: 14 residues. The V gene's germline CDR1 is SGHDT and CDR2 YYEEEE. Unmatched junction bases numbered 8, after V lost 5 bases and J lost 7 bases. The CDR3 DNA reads TGTGCCAGCAGGGCACAGGGGAGTTCTGAAAAACTGTTTTTT. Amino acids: CASRAQGSSEKLFF.

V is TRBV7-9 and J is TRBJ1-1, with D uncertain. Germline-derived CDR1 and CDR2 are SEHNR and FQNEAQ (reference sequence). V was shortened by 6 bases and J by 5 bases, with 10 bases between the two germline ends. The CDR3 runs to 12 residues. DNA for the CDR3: TGTGCCAGCAGTGCCGGGTGGACTGAAGCTTTCTTT. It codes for CASSAGWTEAFF.

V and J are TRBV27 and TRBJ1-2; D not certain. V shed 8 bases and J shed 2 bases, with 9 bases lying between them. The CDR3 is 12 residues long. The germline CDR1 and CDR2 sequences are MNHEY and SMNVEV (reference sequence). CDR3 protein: CASGNGNYGYTF. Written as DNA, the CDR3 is TGTGCCAGCGGAAACGGGAACTATGGCTACACCTTC.

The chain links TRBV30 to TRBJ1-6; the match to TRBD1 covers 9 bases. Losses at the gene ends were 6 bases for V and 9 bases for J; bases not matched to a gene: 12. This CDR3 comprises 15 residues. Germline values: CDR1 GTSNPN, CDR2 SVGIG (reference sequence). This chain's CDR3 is CACQTSGTGISPLHF. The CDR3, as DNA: TGTGCCTGCCAGACCTCCGGGACAGGGATTTCACCCCTCCACTTT.

The CDR3 loop reads CAITLGAPETQYF. The CDR3 region has the DNA TGTGCCATCACCCTTGGGGCGCCAGAGACCCAGTACTTC. The chain carries TRBV12-3 or TRBV12-4 and TRBJ2-5, with a weak D call TRBD1 (5 bases). The CDR3 has 13 residues. Trimming cost V 10 bases and J 4 bases, with 16 bases left between them.

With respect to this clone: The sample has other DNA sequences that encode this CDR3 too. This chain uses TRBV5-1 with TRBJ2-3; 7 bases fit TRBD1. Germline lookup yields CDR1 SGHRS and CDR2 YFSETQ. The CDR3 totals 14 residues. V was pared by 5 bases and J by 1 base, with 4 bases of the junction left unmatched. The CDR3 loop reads CASRRGQGTDTQYF. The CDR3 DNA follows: TGCGCCAGCAGAAGGGGGCAGGGCACAGATACGCAGTATTTT.

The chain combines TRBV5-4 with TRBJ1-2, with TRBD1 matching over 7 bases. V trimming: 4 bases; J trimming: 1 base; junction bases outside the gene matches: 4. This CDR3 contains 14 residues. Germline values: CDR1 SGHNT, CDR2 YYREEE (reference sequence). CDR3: CASSQRQGNYGYTF. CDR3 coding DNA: TGTGCCAGCAGCCAGCGACAGGGTAACTATGGCTACACCTTC.

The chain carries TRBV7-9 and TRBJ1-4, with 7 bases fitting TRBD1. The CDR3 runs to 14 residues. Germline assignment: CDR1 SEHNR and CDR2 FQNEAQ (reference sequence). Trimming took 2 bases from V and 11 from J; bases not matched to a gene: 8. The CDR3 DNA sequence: TGTGCCAGCAGCTTATCAGGGACAGCCCATAAACTGTTTTTT. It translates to CASSLSGTAHKLFF. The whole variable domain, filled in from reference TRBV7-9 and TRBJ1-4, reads DTGVSQNPRHKITKRGQNVTFRCDPISEHNRLYWYRQTLGQGPEFLTYFQNEAQLEKSRLLSDRFSAERPKGSFSTLEIQRTEQGDSAMYLCASSLSGTAHKLFFGSGTQLSVL.

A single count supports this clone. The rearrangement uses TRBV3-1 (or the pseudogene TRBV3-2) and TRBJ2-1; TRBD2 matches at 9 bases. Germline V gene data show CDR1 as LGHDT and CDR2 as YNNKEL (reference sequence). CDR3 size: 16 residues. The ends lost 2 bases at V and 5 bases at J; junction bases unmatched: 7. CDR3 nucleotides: TGTGCCAGCAGCCAAAAGTACCTAGCGGGACACAATGAGCAGTTCTTC. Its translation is CASSQKYLAGHNEQFF.

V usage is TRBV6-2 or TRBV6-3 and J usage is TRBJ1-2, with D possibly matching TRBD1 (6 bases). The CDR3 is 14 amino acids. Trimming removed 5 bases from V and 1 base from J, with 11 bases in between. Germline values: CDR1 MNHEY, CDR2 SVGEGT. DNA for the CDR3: TGTGCCAGCAGTACGACAGGCCGTAACTATGGCTACACCTTC. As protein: CASSTTGRNYGYTF.

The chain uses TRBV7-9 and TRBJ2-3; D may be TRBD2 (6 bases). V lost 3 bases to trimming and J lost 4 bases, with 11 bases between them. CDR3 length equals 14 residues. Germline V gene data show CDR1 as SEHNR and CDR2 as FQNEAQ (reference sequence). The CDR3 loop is CASSFDGSPDTQYF. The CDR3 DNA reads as TGTGCCAGCAGCTTCGACGGGAGCCCAGATACGCAGTATTTT.

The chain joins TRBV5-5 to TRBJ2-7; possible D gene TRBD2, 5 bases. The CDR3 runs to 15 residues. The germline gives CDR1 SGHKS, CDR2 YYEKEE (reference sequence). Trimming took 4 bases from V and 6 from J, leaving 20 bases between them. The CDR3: CASSPFGGSLGEQYF. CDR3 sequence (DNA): TGTGCCAGCAGCCCTTTCGGCGGGTCCCTTGGCGAGCAGTACTTC.

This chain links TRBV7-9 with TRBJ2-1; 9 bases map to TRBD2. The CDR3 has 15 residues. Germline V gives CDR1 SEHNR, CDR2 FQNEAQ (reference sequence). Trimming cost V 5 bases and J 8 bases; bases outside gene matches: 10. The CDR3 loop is CASSQGGLAGYEQFF. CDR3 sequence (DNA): TGTGCCAGCAGCCAGGGAGGTCTAGCGGGGTATGAGCAGTTCTTC.

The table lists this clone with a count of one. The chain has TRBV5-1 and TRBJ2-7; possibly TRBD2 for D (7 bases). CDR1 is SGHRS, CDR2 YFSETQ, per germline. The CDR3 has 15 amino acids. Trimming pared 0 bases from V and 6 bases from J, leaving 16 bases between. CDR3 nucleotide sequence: TGCGCCAGCAGCTTGGCCTTGGGGGCGGGGGTCGAGCAGTACTTC. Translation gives CASSLALGAGVEQYF.

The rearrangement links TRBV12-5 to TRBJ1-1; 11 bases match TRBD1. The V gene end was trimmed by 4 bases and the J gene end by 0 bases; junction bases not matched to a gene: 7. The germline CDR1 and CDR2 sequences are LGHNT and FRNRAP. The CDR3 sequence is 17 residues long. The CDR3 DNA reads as TGTGCTAGTGGTTGGACAGGGGGCTCGAAGATGAACACTGAAGCTTTCTTT. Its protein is CASGWTGGSKMNTEAFF.

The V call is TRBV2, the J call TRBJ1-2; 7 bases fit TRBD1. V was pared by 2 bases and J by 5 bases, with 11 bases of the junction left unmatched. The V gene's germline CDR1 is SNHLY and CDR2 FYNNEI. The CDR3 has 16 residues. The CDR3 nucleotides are TGTGCCAGCAGTGAACAGACCAGGGACAGACGGTATGGCTACACCTTC. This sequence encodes CASSEQTRDRRYGYTF.

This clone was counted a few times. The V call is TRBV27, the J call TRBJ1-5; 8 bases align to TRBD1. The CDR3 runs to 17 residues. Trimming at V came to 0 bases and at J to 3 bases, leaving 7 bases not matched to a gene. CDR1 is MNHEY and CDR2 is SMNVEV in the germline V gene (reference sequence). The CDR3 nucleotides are TGTGCCAGCAGTTTATCGATTCAGGGGGCCTTCAATCAGCCCCAGCATTTT. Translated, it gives CASSLSIQGAFNQPQHF.

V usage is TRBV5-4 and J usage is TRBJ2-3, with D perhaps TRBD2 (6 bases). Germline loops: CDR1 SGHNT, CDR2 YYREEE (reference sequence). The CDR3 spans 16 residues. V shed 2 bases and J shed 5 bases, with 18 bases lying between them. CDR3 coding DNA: TGTGCCAGCAGCTTCCGATACGGGGGTTCAGTAGATACGCAGTATTTT. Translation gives CASSFRYGGSVDTQYF.